Listed here are 25 T cell receptor beta chains from one sample, sequenced in a study of blood T cell repertoires in COVID-19. The method was immunoSEQ multiplex PCR; TCRdb's version includes in-frame clones alone and lacks a portion of them. This sample carries around 81,000 clones, 80% to 90% of them seen once, and the ten largest clones take around 4.8%. Sequencing used peripheral blood. These TCRs come from an elderly woman with acute or convalescent COVID-19.

V and J are TRBV6-6 and TRBJ1-4, with a tentative D call TRBD1 (5 bases). The CDR3 runs 14 residues. Germline V gene sequence: CDR1 MNHNY, CDR2 SVGAGI (reference sequence). V was cut by 8 bases and J by 8 bases, with 18 bases left in between. The CDR3 spells CASRPGGGGEKLFF. CDR3 sequence (DNA): TGTGCCAGCCGTCCGGGGGGTGGTGGCGAAAAACTGTTTTTT.

This rearrangement joins TRBV9 to TRBJ2-1; 8 bases line up with TRBD1. The germline gives CDR1 SGDLS, CDR2 YYNGEE. Trimming at V came to 4 bases and at J to 2 bases, leaving 5 bases not matched to a gene. CDR3 length: 15 residues. CDR3 protein: CASSTGTGAYNEQFF. CDR3 coding DNA: TGTGCCAGCAGCACCGGGACAGGAGCCTACAATGAGCAGTTCTTC.

In DNA, the CDR3 is TGTGCCAGCAGCTACGGGAGGTGGGACACCTCTGGAAACACCATATATTTT. Translated: CASSYGRWDTSGNTIYF. The V call is TRBV11-2, the J call TRBJ1-3; D perhaps matches TRBD1 (6 bases). CDR1 and CDR2 (germline): SGHAT, FQNNGV. The length of the CDR3 is 17 residues. V was cut by 4 bases and J by 0 bases, with 16 bases left in between.

This clone appeared once. The CDR3: CASSEFVLGQVSIEQPQHF. Here the CDR3 DNA reads TGTGCCAGCAGTGAATTTGTCTTGGGACAGGTGTCAATAGAGCAGCCCCAGCATTTT. This sequence joins TRBV6-1 and TRBJ1-5, with 8 bases fitting TRBD1. This CDR3 is 19 amino acids long. Germline V lookup: CDR1 MNHNS, CDR2 SASEGT. V was clipped by 2 bases and J by 7 bases; unmatched bases: 19.

This sequence joins TRBV27 and TRBJ2-5; weak D call: TRBD1 (6 bases). The CDR3 runs 13 residues. CDR1 and CDR2 (germline): MNHEY, SMNVEV (reference sequence). This CDR3 is CVTSRGDRETQYF. The DNA of the CDR3 is TGTGTCACTTCCAGGGGCGATCGTGAGACCCAGTACTTC.

This clone came up once. The V and J genes are TRBV3-1 (or the pseudogene TRBV3-2) and TRBJ2-2; 7 positions match TRBD1. The trim removed 4 bases at V and 4 bases at J, leaving 9 bases unmatched. Germline values: CDR1 LGHDT, CDR2 YNNKEL (reference sequence). CDR3 length: 16 residues. In nucleotides, the CDR3 is TGTGCCAGCAGCCTAGGAACGGCAGGGGGCACCGGGGAGCTGTTTTTT. Translating gives CASSLGTAGGTGELFF.

This clone was detected a few times. This chain joins TRBV5-1 and TRBJ1-4; 9 bases are shared with TRBD1. The CDR3 extends over 13 amino acids. The V gene end was trimmed by 3 bases and the J gene end by 10 bases; junction bases not matched to a gene: 4. Germline assignment: CDR1 SGHRS and CDR2 YFSETQ. CDR3 nucleotides: TGCGCCAGCAGCTCGAGACAGGGGGGAAAACTGTTTTTT. Protein product: CASSSRQGGKLFF.

The chain carries TRBV3-1 (or the pseudogene TRBV3-2) and TRBJ2-3; 9 bases align to TRBD2. J was trimmed by 2 bases and V by 0 bases; bases with no gene match: 3. Germline values: CDR1 LGHDT, CDR2 YNNKEL (reference sequence). The CDR3 is 16 residues long. The CDR3 region has the DNA TGTGCCAGCAGCCAAGAAGCGGGGGGATACACAGATACGCAGTATTTT. Its translation is CASSQEAGGYTDTQYF.

The chain links TRBV18 to TRBJ2-2, with TRBD1 as a possible D gene (5 bases). Germline V lookup: CDR1 KGHSH, CDR2 LQKENI. The V end lost 5 bases, the J end lost 2 bases, and 15 bases lay between the germline ends. The CDR3 extends over 16 amino acids. CDR3 in amino acids: CASSSIRRENTGELFF. CDR3 sequence (DNA): TGTGCCAGCTCATCGATCCGCAGGGAAAACACCGGGGAGCTGTTTTTT.

This chain links TRBV7-2 with TRBJ2-1, with 9 bases aligning to TRBD2. V lost 6 bases and J lost 3; bases outside the gene matches: 3. This CDR3 has 14 amino acids. The germline V gene encodes CDR1 SGHTA and CDR2 FQGNSA. The CDR3 coding sequence is TGTGCCAGCAGGTTGACTAGCGGCTACAATGAGCAGTTCTTC. Protein sequence: CASRLTSGYNEQFF.

V and J are TRBV19 and TRBJ2-3; D is uncertain. Trimming pared 5 bases from V and 0 bases from J, leaving 9 bases between. Germline V gene data show CDR1 as LNHDA and CDR2 as SQIVND (reference sequence). The CDR3 is 14 residues long. CDR3 nucleotides: TGTGCCAGTAGTTTCCAGGTTAGCACAGATACGCAGTATTTT. It yields the protein CASSFQVSTDTQYF.

V gene TRBV6-6 combines with J gene TRBJ2-7, with 7 bases fitting TRBD2. With V trimmed by 6 bases and J by 7 bases, 12 bases remained unmatched. The germline V gene encodes CDR1 MNHNY and CDR2 SVGAGI (reference sequence). This CDR3 is 14 amino acids long. CDR3 region: CASSLAGVPSEQYF. The CDR3 DNA reads TGTGCCAGCAGCCTGGCGGGAGTTCCATCGGAGCAGTACTTC.

J is TRBJ2-2 and V is TRBV15; D possibly corresponds to TRBD2 (6 bases). Trimming took off 4 bases at V and 2 bases at J, with 11 bases between the two ends. Germline V gene sequence: CDR1 LNHNV, CDR2 YYDKDF (reference sequence). The CDR3 has 15 residues. The CDR3 reads CATSKSGENTGELFF. The CDR3 region has the DNA TGTGCCACCAGCAAATCGGGAGAAAACACCGGGGAGCTGTTTTTT.

This chain connects TRBV7-6 to TRBJ2-5; 11 positions agree with TRBD2. After removal of 1 base from V and 4 bases from J, the junction contained 8 bases not matched to a gene. This CDR3 has 17 residues. Germline CDR1 SGHVS, CDR2 FNYEAQ. CDR3: CASSLELAGVGGETQYF. The CDR3 DNA reads as TGTGCCAGCAGCTTAGAACTAGCGGGAGTAGGGGGAGAGACCCAGTACTTC.

The rearrangement links TRBV30 to TRBJ2-7, with 7 bases fitting TRBD2. The CDR3 covers 13 residues. CDR1 is GTSNPN, CDR2 SVGIG, per germline (reference sequence). V trimming: 3 bases; J trimming: 2 bases; junction bases outside the gene matches: 4. CDR3 sequence reads: CAWSPGLTYEQYF. In DNA form, the CDR3 reads TGTGCCTGGAGCCCGGGACTAACCTACGAGCAGTACTTC.

The V gene is TRBV6-6, the J gene TRBJ2-4; TRBD1 might be the D (6 bases). CDR3 length equals 14 residues. The V and J ends lost 6 bases and 7 bases respectively, with 16 bases between them. The V gene's germline CDR1 is MNHNY and CDR2 SVGAGI (reference sequence). The CDR3 DNA reads TGTGCCAGCAGCCCGACGGGACACTTTAACATTCAGTACTTC. It yields the protein CASSPTGHFNIQYF.

This clone was seen a handful of times. CDR3 protein: CASSSDRGNQPQHF. CDR3 nucleotides: TGTGCCAGCAGTTCCGACAGGGGCAATCAGCCCCAGCATTTT. The chain joins TRBV6-5 to TRBJ1-5, with TRBD1 matching over 7 bases. CDR3 length: 14 residues. The germline V gene encodes CDR1 MNHEY and CDR2 SVGAGI. Germline trimming cut 4 bases from V and 2 bases from J; bases unmatched to any gene: 2.

The chain joins TRBV5-1 to TRBJ2-1; tentative D call: TRBD2 (6 bases). The CDR3 runs to 16 residues. CDR1 and CDR2 (germline): SGHRS, YFSETQ. V shed 0 bases and J shed 6 bases, with 16 bases lying between them. This chain's CDR3 is CASSLAGGNWGNEQFF. DNA of the CDR3: TGCGCCAGCAGCTTGGCTGGGGGGAATTGGGGCAATGAGCAGTTCTTC.

The chain is built from TRBV16 and TRBJ1-5; D uncertain. From germline, CDR1 is KGHSY and CDR2 FQNENV. The germline V and J ends were trimmed by 10 bases and 2 bases, with 15 bases remaining between them. CDR3 length: 14 residues. CDR3 in amino acids: CATAPGWGNQPQHF. DNA of the CDR3: TGTGCCACCGCCCCGGGTTGGGGCAATCAGCCCCAGCATTTT. Full variable domain (rest looked up from reference TRBV16 and TRBJ1-5): GEEVAQTPKHLVRGEGQKAKLYCAPIKGHSYVFWYQQVLKNEFKFLISFQNENVFDETGMPKERFSAKCLPNSPCSLEIQATKLEDSAVYFCATAPGWGNQPQHFGDGTRLSIL.

The chain links TRBV18 to TRBJ1-1; D possibly corresponds to TRBD1 (6 bases). CDR3 length equals 15 residues. V was cut by 5 bases and J by 11 bases, with 24 bases left in between. Germline V gene sequence: CDR1 KGHSH, CDR2 LQKENI. The CDR3: CASSSNLGTTEKAFF. The CDR3, as DNA: TGTGCCAGCTCATCAAACCTCGGGACAACTGAGAAGGCTTTCTTT.

This chain uses TRBV7-2 with TRBJ2-1; 9 nucleotides agree with TRBD1. The CDR3 spans 16 residues. CDR1 and CDR2 (germline): SGHTA, FQGNSA. J lost 7 bases, V lost 3 bases, and 10 bases had no gene match. CDR3: CASSFVPGQGGNEQFF. In DNA form, the CDR3 reads TGTGCCAGCAGCTTCGTACCGGGACAGGGTGGAAATGAGCAGTTCTTC.

The V call is TRBV2, the J call TRBJ2-1; 8 bases agree with TRBD2. CDR3 length: 15 amino acids. Trimming took 10 bases from V and 7 from J; bases not matched to a gene: 15. Germline CDR1 reads SNHLY; CDR2 reads FYNNEI. CDR3 residues: CATSLASGSLNEQFF. In nucleotides, the CDR3 is TGTGCCACCTCCCTGGCGAGCGGGAGTTTGAATGAGCAGTTCTTC.

The chain joins TRBV6-5 to TRBJ1-5, with a weak D call TRBD1 (5 bases). Germline V gene sequence: CDR1 MNHEY, CDR2 SVGAGI. With 4 bases removed from V and 0 bases from J, the gap between germline ends came to 10 bases. The CDR3 extends over 15 amino acids. The CDR3 region is CASSFQGNSNQPQHF. The CDR3 DNA follows: TGTGCCAGCAGTTTTCAGGGTAATAGCAATCAGCCCCAGCATTTT.

The rearrangement joins TRBV7-2 to TRBJ2-3; 9 bases are shared with TRBD2. The CDR3 sequence is 19 residues long. In germline, CDR1 is SGHTA, CDR2 FQGNSA. With V trimmed by 5 bases and J by 8 bases, 23 bases remained unmatched. This CDR3 reads CASSPGVGLAGFAGSTQYF. The CDR3 coding sequence is TGTGCCAGCAGCCCAGGGGTAGGGCTAGCGGGGTTCGCAGGAAGTACGCAGTATTTT.

The chain carries TRBV10-3 and TRBJ1-3; 8 bases fit TRBD1. The ends lost 2 bases at V and 4 bases at J; junction bases unmatched: 4. Germline V gives CDR1 ENHRY, CDR2 SYGVKD. This CDR3 has 15 amino acids. The CDR3 reads CAISEPQGGGNTIYF. The CDR3 DNA sequence: TGTGCCATCAGTGAGCCACAGGGGGGAGGAAACACCATATATTTT.